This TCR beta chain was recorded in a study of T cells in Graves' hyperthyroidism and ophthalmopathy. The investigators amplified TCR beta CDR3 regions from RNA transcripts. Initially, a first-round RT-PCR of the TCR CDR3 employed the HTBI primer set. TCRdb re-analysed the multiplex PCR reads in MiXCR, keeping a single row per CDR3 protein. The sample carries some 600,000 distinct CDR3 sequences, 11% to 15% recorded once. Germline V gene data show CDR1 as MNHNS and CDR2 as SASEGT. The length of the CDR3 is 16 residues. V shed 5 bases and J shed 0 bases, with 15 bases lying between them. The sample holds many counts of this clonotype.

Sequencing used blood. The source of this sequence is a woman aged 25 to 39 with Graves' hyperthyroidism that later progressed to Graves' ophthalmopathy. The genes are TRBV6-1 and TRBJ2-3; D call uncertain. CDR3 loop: CASSPRLQGSTDTQYF. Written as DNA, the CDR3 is TGTGCCAGCAGTCCCCGATTACAAGGGAGCACAGATACGCAGTATTTT.